This is a list of T cell receptor beta chains from one sample in a study of type 1 regulatory T cells. TCRdb analysed the reads with MiXCR anew, one entry per CDR3 protein. Here the sample spans some 89,000 distinct CDR3 sequences, roughly 31% being singletons. The sample taken for sequencing was CD4+ T cells, either the whole sample or a sorted fraction (not recorded which). The receptors originated from a human donor in good health. Both conserved end residues are part of each CDR3. The order of the fields is CDR3 protein, CDR3 DNA, clone size, D gene, J gene, V gene, CDR3 length. D genes are given only for firm matches. Size values are once, few and many counts, or a class for expanded clones, and some rows have none.

CDR3: CASSLGGTGTQHEQFF
DNA: TGCGCCAGCAGCTTGGGCGGGACAGGGACACAGCATGAGCAGTTCTTC
size: .
D: TRBD1
J: TRBJ2-1
V: TRBV5-1
length: 16

CDR3: CATSDFQGARTDTQYF
DNA: TGTGCCACCAGTGATTTTCAGGGGGCGCGTACAGATACGCAGTATTTT
size: .
D: TRBD1
J: TRBJ2-3
V: TRBV24-1
length: 16

CDR3: CASSQESSASGRILGGANVLTF
DNA: TGCGCCAGCAGCCAAGAAAGCTCGGCTAGCGGGAGAATCTTGGGGGGGGCCAACGTCCTGACTTTC
size: .
D: TRBD2
J: TRBJ2-6
V: TRBV4-1
length: 22

CDR3: CASSLQGRGDYGYTF
DNA: TGTGCCAGCAGCTTACAGGGCAGGGGGGACTATGGCTACACCTTC
size: .
D: TRBD1
J: TRBJ1-2
V: TRBV7-2
length: 15

CDR3: CASSLTPLVPTDTQYF
DNA: TGTGCCAGCAGTCTCACACCACTAGTTCCCACAGATACGCAGTATTTT
size: .
D: .
J: TRBJ2-3
V: TRBV27
length: 16

CDR3: CSATLAEETQYF
DNA: TGCAGTGCTACACTAGCGGAAGAGACCCAGTACTTC
size: .
D: TRBD2
J: TRBJ2-5
V: TRBV20-1
length: 12

CDR3: CATSARTQGGELFF
DNA: TGTGCCACCAGCGCGAGAACACAGGGCGGGGAGCTGTTTTTT
size: few
D: .
J: TRBJ2-2
V: TRBV15
length: 14

CDR3: CASSLMGGRASYEQYF
DNA: TGTGCCAGCAGTTTAATGGGCGGGAGGGCCTCCTACGAGCAGTACTTC
size: few
D: TRBD2
J: TRBJ2-7
V: TRBV27
length: 16

CDR3: CASSQGDRGVTETQYF
DNA: TGCGCCAGCAGCCAAGGTGACAGGGGAGTAACAGAGACCCAGTACTTC
size: few
D: TRBD1
J: TRBJ2-5
V: TRBV4-3
length: 16

CDR3: CSVTSGRFYEQYF
DNA: TGCAGCGTGACTAGCGGGAGGTTCTACGAGCAGTACTTC
size: few
D: TRBD2
J: TRBJ2-7
V: TRBV29-1
length: 13

CDR3: CASSQGRGSNQPQHF
DNA: TGTGCCAGCAGTCAGGGTCGTGGAAGCAATCAGCCCCAGCATTTT
size: few
D: .
J: TRBJ1-5
V: TRBV6-5
length: 15

CDR3: CSAPRDRGRHTGELFF
DNA: TGCAGTGCTCCCCGGGACAGGGGGCGGCACACCGGGGAGCTGTTTTTT
size: .
D: TRBD1
J: TRBJ2-2
V: TRBV20-1
length: 16

CDR3: CAIADRGRYNEQFF
DNA: TGTGCCATTGCCGACAGGGGGCGATACAATGAGCAGTTCTTC
size: .
D: TRBD1
J: TRBJ2-1
V: TRBV27
length: 14

CDR3: CASSPGSLNQPQHF
DNA: TGTGCCAGCTCACCGGGCAGCTTAAATCAGCCCCAGCATTTT
size: .
D: .
J: TRBJ1-5
V: TRBV18
length: 14

CDR3: CSASPRRAGTDTQYF
DNA: TGCAGTGCTAGTCCCCGTCGGGCGGGTACAGATACGCAGTATTTT
size: few
D: .
J: TRBJ2-3
V: TRBV20-1
length: 15

CDR3: CASSLDSSGNTIYF
DNA: TGCGCCAGCAGCTTGGACAGCTCTGGAAACACCATATATTTT
size: .
D: .
J: TRBJ1-3
V: TRBV5-1
length: 14

CDR3: CSAPDRENFGYTF
DNA: TGCAGTGCCCCGGACAGGGAGAACTTTGGCTACACCTTC
size: few
D: TRBD1
J: TRBJ1-2
V: TRBV20-1
length: 13

CDR3: CASRDRGRADTQYF
DNA: TGTGCCAGTAGGGACAGGGGGAGGGCAGATACGCAGTATTTT
size: once
D: TRBD1
J: TRBJ2-3
V: TRBV19
length: 14

CDR3: CTSSLRSSSVQFF
DNA: TGTACCAGCAGTTTAAGGAGTTCAAGCGTGCAGTTCTTC
size: .
D: .
J: TRBJ2-1
V: TRBV27
length: 13

CDR3: CSARDLASGSGAGANVLTF
DNA: TGCAGTGCTAGAGATCTGGCTAGCGGGAGTGGCGCTGGGGCCAACGTCCTGACTTTC
size: .
D: TRBD2
J: TRBJ2-6
V: TRBV20-1
length: 19

CDR3: CASGRGQGPSNTEAFF
DNA: TGTGCCAGCGGTAGGGGACAGGGCCCTTCGAACACTGAAGCTTTCTTT
size: .
D: TRBD1
J: TRBJ1-1
V: TRBV6-5
length: 16

CDR3: CAISESGGGHTEAFF
DNA: TGTGCCATCAGTGAGTCGGGGGGGGGTCACACTGAAGCTTTCTTT
size: .
D: .
J: TRBJ1-1
V: TRBV10-3
length: 15

CDR3: CASSFDLDSTTLYEQFF
DNA: TGTGCCAGCAGTTTCGATCTGGACTCCACAACCCTCTATGAGCAGTTCTTC
size: few
D: .
J: TRBJ2-1
V: TRBV28
length: 17

CDR3: CSAYLAGSPFLQETQYF
DNA: TGCAGTGCCTACCTAGCAGGGAGTCCTTTCCTCCAAGAGACCCAGTACTTC
size: few
D: .
J: TRBJ2-5
V: TRBV20-1
length: 17

CDR3: CASSLNWERSTDTQYF
DNA: TGTGCCAGCAGCTTAAACTGGGAGAGGAGCACAGATACGCAGTATTTT
size: .
D: .
J: TRBJ2-3
V: TRBV7-2
length: 16

CDR3: CASSPQTTDTQYF
DNA: TGTGCCAGCAGCCCCCAGACCACAGATACGCAGTATTTT
size: .
D: .
J: TRBJ2-3
V: TRBV7-7
length: 13

CDR3: CASSLAGTQAGELFF
DNA: TGTGCCAGCAGCTTAGCTGGGACACAGGCCGGGGAGCTGTTTTTT
size: many
D: .
J: TRBJ2-2
V: TRBV7-2
length: 15

CDR3: CATSGLQERENVNEQFF
DNA: TGTGCCACCAGCGGCCTTCAAGAGCGGGAGAATGTGAATGAGCAGTTCTTC
size: few
D: TRBD2
J: TRBJ2-1
V: TRBV15
length: 17

CDR3: CASSLVITGETYEQYF
DNA: TGTGCCAGCAGCTTAGTAATCACAGGCGAAACCTACGAGCAGTACTTC
size: .
D: .
J: TRBJ2-7
V: TRBV7-9
length: 16

CDR3: CSGVAVAKNIQYF
DNA: TGCAGTGGGGTAGCGGTAGCCAAAAACATTCAGTACTTC
size: .
D: .
J: TRBJ2-4
V: TRBV20-1
length: 13

CDR3: CATGTWGQGHTGELFF
DNA: TGTGCCACCGGGACGTGGGGACAGGGGCACACCGGGGAGCTGTTTTTT
size: .
D: TRBD1
J: TRBJ2-2
V: TRBV19
length: 16

CDR3: CASSKTLWDEQFF
DNA: TGTGCCAGCAGCAAGACCCTTTGGGATGAGCAGTTCTTC
size: few
D: .
J: TRBJ2-1
V: TRBV7-2
length: 13

CDR3: CRRAGGYQETQYF
DNA: TGCAGAAGAGCGGGAGGGTACCAAGAGACCCAGTACTTC
size: few
D: TRBD2
J: TRBJ2-5
V: TRBV20-1
length: 13